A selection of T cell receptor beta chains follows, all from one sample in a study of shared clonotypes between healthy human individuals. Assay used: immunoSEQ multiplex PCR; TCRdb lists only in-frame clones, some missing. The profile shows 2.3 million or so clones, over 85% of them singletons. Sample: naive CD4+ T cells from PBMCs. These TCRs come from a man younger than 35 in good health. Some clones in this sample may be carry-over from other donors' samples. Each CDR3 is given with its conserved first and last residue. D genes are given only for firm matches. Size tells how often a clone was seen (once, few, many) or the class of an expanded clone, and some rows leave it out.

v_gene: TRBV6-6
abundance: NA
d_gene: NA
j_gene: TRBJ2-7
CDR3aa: CASSSHPPSSYEQYF
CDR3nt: TGTGCCAGCAGTTCCCACCCCCCCAGCTCCTACGAGCAGTACTTC

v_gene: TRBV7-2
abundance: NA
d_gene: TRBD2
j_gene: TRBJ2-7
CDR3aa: CASSLEGGRVYEQYF
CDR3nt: TGTGCCAGCAGCTTGGAAGGCGGGAGGGTCTACGAGCAGTACTTC

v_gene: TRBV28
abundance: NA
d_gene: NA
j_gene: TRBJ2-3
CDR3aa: CASSPIAIGTDTQYF
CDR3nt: TGTGCCAGCAGTCCAATAGCTATTGGCACAGATACGCAGTATTTT

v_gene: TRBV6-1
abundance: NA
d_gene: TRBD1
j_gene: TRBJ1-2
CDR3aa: CASSARDRNYGYTF
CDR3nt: TGTGCCAGCAGTGCCAGGGACAGAAACTATGGCTACACCTTC

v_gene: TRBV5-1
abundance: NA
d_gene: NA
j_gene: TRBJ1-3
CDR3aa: CASSSGVYGNTIYF
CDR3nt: TGCGCCAGCAGCTCGGGGGTGTACGGAAACACCATATATTTT

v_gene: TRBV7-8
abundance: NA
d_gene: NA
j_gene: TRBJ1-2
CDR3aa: CASSPVWTNYGYTF
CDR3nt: TGTGCCAGCAGCCCAGTGTGGACTAACTATGGCTACACCTTC

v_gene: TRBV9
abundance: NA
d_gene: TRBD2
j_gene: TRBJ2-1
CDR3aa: CASSIRLAGPSSYNEQFF
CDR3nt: TGTGCCAGCAGCATAAGACTAGCGGGTCCGAGCTCCTACAATGAGCAGTTCTTC

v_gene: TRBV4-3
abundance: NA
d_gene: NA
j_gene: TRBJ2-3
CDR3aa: CASSQSQSGTQYF
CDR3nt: TGCGCCAGCAGCCAAAGTCAGTCTGGTACGCAGTATTTT

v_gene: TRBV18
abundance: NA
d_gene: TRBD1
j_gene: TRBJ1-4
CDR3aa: CASSPGTGQREKLFF
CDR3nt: TGTGCCAGCTCACCGGGGACAGGCCAGAGGGAAAAACTGTTTTTT

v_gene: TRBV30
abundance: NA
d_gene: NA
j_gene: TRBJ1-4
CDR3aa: CAWSDRRLNEKLFF
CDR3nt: TGTGCCTGGAGTGATCGCAGACTTAATGAAAAACTGTTTTTT

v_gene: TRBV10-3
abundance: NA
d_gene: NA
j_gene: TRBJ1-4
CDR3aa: CAISGGTSRNEKLFF
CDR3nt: TGTGCCATCAGCGGCGGGACTTCCCGTAATGAAAAACTGTTTTTT

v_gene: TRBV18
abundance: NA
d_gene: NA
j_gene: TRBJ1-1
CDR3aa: CASSPPNTLGGRNTEAFF
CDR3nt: TGTGCCAGCTCACCACCAAACACTCTGGGGGGGCGCAACACTGAAGCTTTCTTT

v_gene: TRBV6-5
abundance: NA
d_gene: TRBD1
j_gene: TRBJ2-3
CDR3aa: CASRPGTGPTDTQYF
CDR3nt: TGTGCCAGCAGACCCGGGACAGGCCCCACAGATACGCAGTATTTT

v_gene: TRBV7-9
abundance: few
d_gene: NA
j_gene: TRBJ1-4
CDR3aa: CASSLNEKLFF
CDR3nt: TGTGCCAGCAGCTTGAATGAAAAACTGTTTTTT

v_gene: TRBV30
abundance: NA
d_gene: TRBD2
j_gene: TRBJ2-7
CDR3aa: CAWSRSGRKAYEQYF
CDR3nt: TGTGCCTGGAGTCGCAGCGGGAGAAAGGCCTACGAGCAGTACTTC

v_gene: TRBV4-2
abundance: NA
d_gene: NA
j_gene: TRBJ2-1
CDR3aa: CASSPGSYNEQFF
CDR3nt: TGTGCCAGCAGCCCAGGGTCCTACAATGAGCAGTTCTTC

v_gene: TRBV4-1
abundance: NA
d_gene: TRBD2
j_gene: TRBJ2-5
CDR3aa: CASSQGLAGEETQYF
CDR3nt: TGCGCCAGCAGCCAAGGACTAGCGGGGGAAGAGACCCAGTACTTC

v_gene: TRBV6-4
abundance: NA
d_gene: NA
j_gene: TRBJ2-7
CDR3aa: CASSDPTTPTSGDYEQYF
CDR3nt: TGTGCCAGCAGTGACCCGACCACCCCGACTAGTGGGGACTACGAGCAGTACTTC

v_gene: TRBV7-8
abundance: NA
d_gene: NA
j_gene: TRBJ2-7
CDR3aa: CASSPRQSSYEQYF
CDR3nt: TGTGCCAGCAGCCCCCGCCAGAGCTCCTACGAGCAGTACTTC

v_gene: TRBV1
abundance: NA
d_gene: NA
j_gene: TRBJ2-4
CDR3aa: CTSSRPHPGLAYF
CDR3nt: TGCACCAGCAGCCGGCCCCATCCTGGACTAGCGTACTTC

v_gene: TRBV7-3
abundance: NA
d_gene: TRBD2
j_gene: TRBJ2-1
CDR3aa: CASSLAGANEQFF
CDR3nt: TGTGCCAGCAGTCTAGCGGGGGCAAATGAGCAGTTCTTC

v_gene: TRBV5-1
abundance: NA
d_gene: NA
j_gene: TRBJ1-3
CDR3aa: CASSPQGTGNTIYF
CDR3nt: TGCGCCAGCAGCCCCCAGGGGACTGGAAACACCATATATTTT

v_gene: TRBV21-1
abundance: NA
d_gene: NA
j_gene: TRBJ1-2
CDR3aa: CASSPLQGAGARHGYTF
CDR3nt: TGTGCCAGCAGCCCACTCCAGGGGGCCGGAGCACGGCATGGCTACACCTTC

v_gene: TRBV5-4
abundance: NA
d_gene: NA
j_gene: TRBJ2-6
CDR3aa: CASSLGQRSSGANVLTF
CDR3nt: TGTGCCAGCAGCTTAGGACAGCGGAGCTCTGGGGCCAACGTCCTGACTTTC

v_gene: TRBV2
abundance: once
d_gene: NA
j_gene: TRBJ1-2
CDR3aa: CASSEIRQAYTF
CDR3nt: TGTGCCAGCAGTGAAATTCGGCAGGCCTACACCTTC

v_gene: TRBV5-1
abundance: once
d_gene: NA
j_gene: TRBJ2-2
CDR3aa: CASSFLTRFTGELFF
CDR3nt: TGCGCCAGCAGCTTTCTGACGCGGTTCACCGGGGAGCTGTTTTTT

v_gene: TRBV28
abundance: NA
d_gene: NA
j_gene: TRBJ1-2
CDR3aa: CASSLAGSGYTF
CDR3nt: TGTGCCAGCAGTTTGGCAGGGTCTGGCTACACCTTC

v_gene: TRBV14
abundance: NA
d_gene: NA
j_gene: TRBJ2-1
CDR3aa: CASSLRAEQFF
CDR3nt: TGTGCCAGCAGCCTCCGGGCCGAGCAGTTCTTC

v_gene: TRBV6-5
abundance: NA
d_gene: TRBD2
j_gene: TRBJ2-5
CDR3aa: CASSILAGGEQYF
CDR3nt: TGTGCCAGCAGCATACTAGCGGGTGGAGAGCAGTACTTC

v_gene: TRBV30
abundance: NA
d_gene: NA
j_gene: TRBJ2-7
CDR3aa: CAWRRVTYEQYF
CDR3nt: TGTGCCTGGAGAAGGGTTACCTACGAGCAGTACTTC

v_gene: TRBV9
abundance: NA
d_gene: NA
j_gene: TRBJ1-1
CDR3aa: CASSVEGQLNTEAFF
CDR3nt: TGTGCCAGCAGCGTAGAGGGACAACTGAACACTGAAGCTTTCTTT

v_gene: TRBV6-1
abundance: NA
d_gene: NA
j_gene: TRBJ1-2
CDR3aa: CASSEALGFYGYTF
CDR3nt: TGTGCCAGCAGTGAAGCGCTAGGATTCTATGGCTACACCTTC

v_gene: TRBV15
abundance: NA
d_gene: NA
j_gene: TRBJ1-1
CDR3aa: CATSGQGMNTEAFF
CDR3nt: TGTGCCACCAGCGGGCAGGGAATGAACACTGAAGCTTTCTTT

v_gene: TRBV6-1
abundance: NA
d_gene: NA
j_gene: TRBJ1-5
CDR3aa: CASSGHGSNQPQHF
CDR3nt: TGTGCCAGCAGTGGCCACGGCAGCAATCAGCCCCAGCATTTT

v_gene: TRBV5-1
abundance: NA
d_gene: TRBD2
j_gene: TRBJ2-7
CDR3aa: CASSLGTSGASYEQYF
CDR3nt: TGCGCCAGCAGCTTGGGGACTAGCGGAGCCTCCTACGAGCAGTACTTC

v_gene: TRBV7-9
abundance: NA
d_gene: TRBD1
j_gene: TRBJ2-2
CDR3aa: CASSQRQGNTGELFF
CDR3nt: TGTGCCAGCAGCCAACGACAGGGGAACACCGGGGAGCTGTTTTTT